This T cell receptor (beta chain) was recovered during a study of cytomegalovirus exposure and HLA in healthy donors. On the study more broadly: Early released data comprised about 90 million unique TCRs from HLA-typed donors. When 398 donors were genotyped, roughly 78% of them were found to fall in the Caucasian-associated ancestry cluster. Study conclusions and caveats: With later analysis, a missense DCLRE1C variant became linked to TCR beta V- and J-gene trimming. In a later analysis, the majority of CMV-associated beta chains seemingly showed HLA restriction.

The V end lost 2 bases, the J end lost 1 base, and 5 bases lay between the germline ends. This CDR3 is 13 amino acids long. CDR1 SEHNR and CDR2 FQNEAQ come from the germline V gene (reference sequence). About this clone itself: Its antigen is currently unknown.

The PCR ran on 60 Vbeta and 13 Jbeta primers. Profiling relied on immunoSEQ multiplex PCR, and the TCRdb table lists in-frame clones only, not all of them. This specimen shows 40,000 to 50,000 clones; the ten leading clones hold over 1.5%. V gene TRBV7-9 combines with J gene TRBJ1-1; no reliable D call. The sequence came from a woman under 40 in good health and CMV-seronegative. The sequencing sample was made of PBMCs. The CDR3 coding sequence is TGTGCCAGCAGCTTATACGGGAACACTGAAGCTTTCTTT. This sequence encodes CASSLYGNTEAFF.